This T cell receptor beta chain was obtained from a study of low-dose radiotherapy and immunotherapy resistance in tumors. V lost 2 bases and J lost 0, with 11 bases in between. Germline loops: CDR1 GTSNPN, CDR2 SVGIG (reference sequence). The CDR3 extends over 15 amino acids. The time point was: after trial treatment. Treatment denoted: LDRT plus nivolumab, ipilimumab, low-dose cyclophosphamide and aspirin (RACIN trial). Eligible patients had advanced solid tumors lacking tumor-infiltrating lymphocytes. This clonotype has at least ten counts. TRAV- and TRBV-specific primers were used for first-strand cDNA, which covered alpha and beta chains. Both a constant-region primer and a V-primer adapter served to amplify TCRs across roughly 22 PCR cycles. TCRdb passed the reads through MiXCR, listing each CDR3 protein once. This table holds around 60,000 distinct CDR3 sequences, under 30% found once.

This TCR was recovered from a male donor with prostate cancer. The chain links TRBV30 to TRBJ2-1; D possibly corresponds to TRBD1 (6 bases). The material was PBMCs, obtained after low-dose radiotherapy plus immunotherapy. The CDR3 sequence: CAWSMAGASYNEQFF. In nucleotides, the CDR3 is TGTGCCTGGAGTATGGCAGGGGCCTCCTACAATGAGCAGTTCTTC.